This note documents a single T cell receptor beta chain sequence. Its antigen is not known. Study processing details: Filtering differed, since immunoSEQ gave only junction sequences and no quality scores. TCRdb keeps only in-frame clones here, not all; method: immunoSEQ multiplex PCR. V, J and clone size were drawn from that table, and D and trimming were deduced from the DNA. The table records fewer than 850,000 clones, approximately 79% of them present only once. Germline assignment: CDR1 SGHRS and CDR2 YFSETQ. Trimming pared 5 bases from V and 2 bases from J, leaving 14 bases between. The length of the CDR3 is 14 residues. This sample is drawn from a study of shared clonotypes between healthy human individuals. Study in general: Three CD4 naive, three CD4 memory, two CD8 naive and one CD8 memory plate were used per donor.

General study results and limits: Larger estimated richness was generally seen in naive subsets than in memory subsets.

The clonotype was recovered from a woman aged 25 to 39 in good health. Sequenced sample: memory CD4+ T cells sorted from blood. Subset reported: CD45RA-negative fraction. The V and J genes are TRBV5-1 and TRBJ2-7; either TRBD1 or TRBD2 may supply D (5 bases each). The CDR3 is CASRSGTGPYEQYF. The CDR3 nucleotides are TGCGCCAGCAGGTCGGGGACGGGGCCCTACGAGCAGTACTTC.